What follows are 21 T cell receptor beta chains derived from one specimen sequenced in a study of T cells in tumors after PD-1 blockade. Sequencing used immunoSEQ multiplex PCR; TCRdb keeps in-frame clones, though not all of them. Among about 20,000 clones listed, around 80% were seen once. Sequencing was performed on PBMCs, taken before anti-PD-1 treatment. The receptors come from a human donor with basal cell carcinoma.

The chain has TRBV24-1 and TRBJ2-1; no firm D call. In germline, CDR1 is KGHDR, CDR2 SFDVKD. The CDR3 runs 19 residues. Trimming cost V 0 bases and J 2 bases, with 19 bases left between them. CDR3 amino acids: CATSDLADRARRAYNEQFF. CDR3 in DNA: TGTGCCACCAGTGATTTGGCTGATCGGGCGAGAAGGGCCTACAATGAGCAGTTCTTC.

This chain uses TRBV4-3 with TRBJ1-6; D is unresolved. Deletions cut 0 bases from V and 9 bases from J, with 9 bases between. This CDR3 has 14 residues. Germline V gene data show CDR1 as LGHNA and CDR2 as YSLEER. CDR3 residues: CASSQERRASPLHF. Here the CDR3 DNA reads TGCGCCAGCAGCCAAGAACGAAGGGCTTCACCCCTCCACTTT.

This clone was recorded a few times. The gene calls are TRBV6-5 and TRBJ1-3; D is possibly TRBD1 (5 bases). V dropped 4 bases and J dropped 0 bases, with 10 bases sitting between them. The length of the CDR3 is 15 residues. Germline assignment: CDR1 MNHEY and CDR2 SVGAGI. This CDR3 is CASSFRGYSGNTIYF. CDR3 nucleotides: TGTGCCAGCAGTTTTAGGGGTTACTCTGGAAACACCATATATTTT.

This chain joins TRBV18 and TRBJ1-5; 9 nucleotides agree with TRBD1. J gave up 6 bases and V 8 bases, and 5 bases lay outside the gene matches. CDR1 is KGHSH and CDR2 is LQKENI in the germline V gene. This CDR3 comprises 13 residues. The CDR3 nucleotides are TGTGCCAGCCGGACAGGGGTGGGTCAGCCCCAGCATTTT. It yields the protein CASRTGVGQPQHF.

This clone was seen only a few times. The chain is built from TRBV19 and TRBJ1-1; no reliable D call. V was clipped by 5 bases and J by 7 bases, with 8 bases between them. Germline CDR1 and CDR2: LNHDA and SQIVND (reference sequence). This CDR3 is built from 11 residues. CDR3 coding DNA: TGTGCCAGTAGTCTCAGGTATGAAGCTTTCTTT. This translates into CASSLRYEAFF.

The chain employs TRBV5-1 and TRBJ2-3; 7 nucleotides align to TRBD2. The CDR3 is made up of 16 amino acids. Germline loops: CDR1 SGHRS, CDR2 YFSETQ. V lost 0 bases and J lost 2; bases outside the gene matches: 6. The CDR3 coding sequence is TGCGCCAGCAGCTTGGCCTTTGCGGGAGACACAGATACGCAGTATTTT. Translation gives CASSLAFAGDTDTQYF.

The CDR3 spells CSVLTDNYGYTF. CDR3 coding DNA: TGCAGCGTCTTGACAGATAACTATGGCTACACCTTC. The genes are TRBV29-1 and TRBJ1-2; possibly TRBD1 for D (5 bases). Germline CDR1 SQVTM, CDR2 ANQGSEA. The CDR3 spans 12 residues. V was trimmed by 6 bases and J by 1 base, leaving 9 bases between them.

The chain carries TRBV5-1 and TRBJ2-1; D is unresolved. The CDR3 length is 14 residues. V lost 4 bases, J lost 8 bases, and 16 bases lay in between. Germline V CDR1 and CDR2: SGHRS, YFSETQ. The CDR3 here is CASSPLTGFDEQFF. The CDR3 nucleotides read TGCGCCAGCAGCCCCCTGACCGGTTTCGATGAGCAGTTCTTC.

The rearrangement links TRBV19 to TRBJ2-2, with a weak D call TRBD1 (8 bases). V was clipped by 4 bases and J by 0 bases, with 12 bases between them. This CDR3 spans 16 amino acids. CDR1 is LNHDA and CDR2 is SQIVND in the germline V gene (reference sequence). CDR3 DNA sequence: TGTGCCAGTAGTAGAGCGGGACAGGCGAACACCGGGGAGCTGTTTTTT. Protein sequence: CASSRAGQANTGELFF.

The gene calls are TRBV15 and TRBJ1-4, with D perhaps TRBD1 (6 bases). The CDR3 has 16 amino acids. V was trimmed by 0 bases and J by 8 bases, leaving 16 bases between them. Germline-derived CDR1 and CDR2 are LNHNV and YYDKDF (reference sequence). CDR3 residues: CATSRDQGGVYEKLFF. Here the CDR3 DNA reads TGTGCCACCAGCAGAGACCAAGGGGGGGTGTACGAAAAACTGTTTTTT.

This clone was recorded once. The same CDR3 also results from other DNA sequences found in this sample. The CDR3 spells CASCYGGAGVGSSYNEQFF. CDR3 DNA: TGTGCCTCCTGTTACGGGGGGGCGGGGGTGGGGAGCTCCTACAATGAGCAGTTCTTC. This chain uses TRBV2 with TRBJ2-1; 8 bases match TRBD2. V gave up 11 bases and J gave up 0 bases; unmatched junction bases: 21. The CDR3 is 19 residues long. Germline assignment: CDR1 SNHLY and CDR2 FYNNEI.

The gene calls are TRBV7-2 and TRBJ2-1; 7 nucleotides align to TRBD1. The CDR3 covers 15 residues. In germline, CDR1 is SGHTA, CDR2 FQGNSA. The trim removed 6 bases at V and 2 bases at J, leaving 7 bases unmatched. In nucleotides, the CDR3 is TGTGCCAGCAGTTCGACAGGGAGCCCCTACAATGAGCAGTTCTTC. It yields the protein CASSSTGSPYNEQFF.

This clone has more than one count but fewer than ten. DNA for the CDR3: TGCGCCAGCAGTCAAACAACTCGGACAGGGGTCTATGAGCAGTTCTTC. This codes for CASSQTTRTGVYEQFF. The chain joins TRBV23-1 to TRBJ2-1; 9 positions agree with TRBD1. TRBV23-1 is filed as an ORF, its function uncertain. The J segment lost 8 bases and the V segment lost 2 bases, leaving 10 bases of the junction unmatched. CDR3 size: 16 residues.

CDR3 amino acids: CASSPTGVGSGNTIYF. The CDR3 DNA reads TGTGCCAGTAGCCCCACAGGGGTTGGCTCTGGAAACACCATATATTTT. The chain employs TRBV19 and TRBJ1-3, with TRBD1 matching over 7 bases. Germline V gene lookup returns CDR1 LNHDA and CDR2 SQIVND (reference sequence). This CDR3 comprises 16 residues. Trimming at V came to 6 bases and at J to 0 bases, leaving 8 bases not matched to a gene.

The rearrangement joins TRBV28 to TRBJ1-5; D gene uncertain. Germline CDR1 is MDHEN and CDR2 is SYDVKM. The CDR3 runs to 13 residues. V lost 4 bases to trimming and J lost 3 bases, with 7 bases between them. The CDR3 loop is CASSSGVNQPQHF. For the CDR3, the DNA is TGTGCCAGCAGTTCCGGGGTCAATCAGCCCCAGCATTTT. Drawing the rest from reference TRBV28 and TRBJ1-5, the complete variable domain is DVKVTQSSRYLVKRTGEKVFLECVQDMDHENMFWYRQDPGLGLRLIYFSYDVKMKEKGDIPEGYSVSREKKERFSLILESASTNQTSMYLCASSSGVNQPQHFGDGTRLSIL.

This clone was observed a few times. Here the CDR3 reads CAISSSRGDPRTDTQYF. CDR3 nucleotides: TGTGCCATCAGTTCGAGTCGGGGGGACCCCCGCACAGATACGCAGTATTTT. V usage is TRBV10-3 and J usage is TRBJ2-3; TRBD2 matches 7 bases. V lost 5 bases to trimming and J lost 1 base; unmatched junction nucleotides: 12. CDR3 length equals 17 residues. Germline loops: CDR1 ENHRY, CDR2 SYGVKD.

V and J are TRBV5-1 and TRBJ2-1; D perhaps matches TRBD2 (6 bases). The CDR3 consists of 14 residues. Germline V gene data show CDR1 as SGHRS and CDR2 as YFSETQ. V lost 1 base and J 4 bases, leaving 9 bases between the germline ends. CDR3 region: CASSLSSGYNEQFF. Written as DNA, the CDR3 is TGCGCCAGCAGCTTGAGTAGCGGATACAATGAGCAGTTCTTC.

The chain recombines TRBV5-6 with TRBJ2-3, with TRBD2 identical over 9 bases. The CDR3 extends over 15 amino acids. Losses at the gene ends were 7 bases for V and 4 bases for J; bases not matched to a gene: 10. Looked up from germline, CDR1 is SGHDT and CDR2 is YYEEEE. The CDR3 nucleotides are TGTGCCAGCCTCCCGAGCGGGAGGATCGCAGATACGCAGTATTTT. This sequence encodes CASLPSGRIADTQYF. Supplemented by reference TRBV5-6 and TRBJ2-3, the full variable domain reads DAGVTQSPTHLIKTRGQQVTLRCSPKSGHDTVSWYQQALGQGPQFIFQYYEEEERQRGNFPDRFSGHQFPNYSSELNVNALLLGDSALYLCASLPSGRIADTQYFGPGTRLTVL.

CDR3 amino acids: CSAELQETQYF. The DNA of the CDR3 is TGCAGTGCTGAACTACAAGAGACCCAGTACTTC. The rearrangement uses TRBV20-1 and TRBJ2-5; no firm D call. The CDR3 loop spans 11 amino acids. V dropped 5 bases and J dropped 2 bases, with 6 bases sitting between them. The germline V gene encodes CDR1 DFQATT and CDR2 SNEGSKA (reference sequence).

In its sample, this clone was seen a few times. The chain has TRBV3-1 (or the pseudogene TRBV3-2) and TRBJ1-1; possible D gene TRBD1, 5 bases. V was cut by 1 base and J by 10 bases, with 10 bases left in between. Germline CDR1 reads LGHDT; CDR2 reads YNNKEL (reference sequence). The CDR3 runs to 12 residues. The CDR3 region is CASSQGRGVAFF. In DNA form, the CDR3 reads TGTGCCAGCAGCCAAGGACGGGGGGTAGCTTTCTTT.

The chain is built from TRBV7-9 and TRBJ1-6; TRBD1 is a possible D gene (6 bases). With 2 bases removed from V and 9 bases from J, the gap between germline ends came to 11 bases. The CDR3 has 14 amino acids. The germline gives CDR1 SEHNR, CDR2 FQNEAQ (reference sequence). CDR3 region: CASSLSGDGSPLHF. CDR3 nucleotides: TGTGCCAGCAGCTTATCAGGGGATGGTTCACCCCTCCACTTT. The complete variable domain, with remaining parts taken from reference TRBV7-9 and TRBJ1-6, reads DTGVSQNPRHKITKRGQNVTFRCDPISEHNRLYWYRQTLGQGPEFLTYFQNEAQLEKSRLLSDRFSAERPKGSFSTLEIQRTEQGDSAMYLCASSLSGDGSPLHFGNGTRLTVT.